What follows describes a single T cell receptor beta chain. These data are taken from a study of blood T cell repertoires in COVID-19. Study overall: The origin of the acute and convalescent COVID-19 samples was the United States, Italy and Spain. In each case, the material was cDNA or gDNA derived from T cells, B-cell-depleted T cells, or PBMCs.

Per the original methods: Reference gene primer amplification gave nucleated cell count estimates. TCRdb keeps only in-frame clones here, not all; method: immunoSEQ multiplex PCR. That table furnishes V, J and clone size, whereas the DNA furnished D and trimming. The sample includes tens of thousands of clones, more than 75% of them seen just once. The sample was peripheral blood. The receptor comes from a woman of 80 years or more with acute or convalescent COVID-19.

The DNA of the CDR3 is TGTGCCAGCAGCTTATCTGCCGGGACAGGGAATTCACCCCTCCACTTT. Protein sequence: CASSLSAGTGNSPLHF. The chain has TRBV7-9 and TRBJ1-6; TRBD1 matches 9 bases. Trimming removed 2 bases from V and 7 bases from J; junction bases left unmatched: 6. Germline loops: CDR1 SEHNR, CDR2 FQNEAQ (reference sequence). CDR3 length: 16 amino acids.